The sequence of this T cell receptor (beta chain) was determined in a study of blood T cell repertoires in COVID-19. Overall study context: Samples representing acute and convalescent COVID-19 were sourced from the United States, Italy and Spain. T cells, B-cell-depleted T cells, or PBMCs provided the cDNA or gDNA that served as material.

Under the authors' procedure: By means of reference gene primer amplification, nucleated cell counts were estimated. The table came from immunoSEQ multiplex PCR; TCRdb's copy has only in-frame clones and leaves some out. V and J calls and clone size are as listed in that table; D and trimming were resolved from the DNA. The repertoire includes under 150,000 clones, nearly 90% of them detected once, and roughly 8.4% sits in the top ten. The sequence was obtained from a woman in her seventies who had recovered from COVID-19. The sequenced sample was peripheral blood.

CDR3 residues: CASSRPRDHYTGELFF. The CDR3 coding sequence is TGTGCCAGCAGCCGGCCCAGGGATCACTACACCGGGGAGCTGTTTTTT. The J gene is TRBJ2-2, the V gene TRBV3-1 (or the pseudogene TRBV3-2); perhaps TRBD1 as D (5 bases). Germline V CDR1 and CDR2: LGHDT, YNNKEL (reference sequence). V lost 4 bases to trimming and J lost 3 bases, with 15 bases between them. The CDR3 runs 16 residues.